These T cell receptor beta chains were read from a single sample in a study of beta chain features in type 1 diabetes. Generated by immunoSEQ multiplex PCR, the TCRdb table keeps only in-frame clones and is missing some. The sample has roughly 170,000 clones; less than 15% are singletons. Sequenced material: central memory CD4+ T cells from blood. The receptors here all came from a woman aged 18 to 35 in good health. Both conserved end residues are part of each CDR3. The D gene is left open where the match is weak. Only some rows state a clone size, as once, few, many or a class for expanded clones.

j_call d_call clone_size v_call cdr3_nt cdr3_aa
TRBJ2-3 NA many TRBV30 TGTGCCTGGAGTCCAGGGTTGGTGGATACGCAGTATTTT CAWSPGLVDTQYF
TRBJ1-4 TRBD1 NA TRBV15 TGTGCCACCAGCAGAGAACAGGGGGCGATGGAAAAACTGTTTTTT CATSREQGAMEKLFF
TRBJ2-3 NA NA TRBV5-1 TGCGCCAGCAGCTCCACAACAGATACGCAGTATTTT CASSSTTDTQYF
TRBJ2-5 NA NA TRBV30 TGTGCCTGGAGTGGACAGCAAGAGACCCAGTACTTC CAWSGQQETQYF
TRBJ1-4 TRBD1 many TRBV9 TGTGCCAGCAGCGATACAGGGGGCAGTGAAAAACTGTTTTTT CASSDTGGSEKLFF
TRBJ2-2 NA NA TRBV19 TGTGCCAGTAGTTCCGACAGATTCTTGTCCGGGGAGCTGTTTTTT CASSSDRFLSGELFF
TRBJ2-1 TRBD2 NA TRBV27 TGTGCCAGCCAGACTAGCGGGAGAACGATTATAGGTGAGCAGTTCTTC CASQTSGRTIIGEQFF
TRBJ2-3 NA few TRBV2 TGTGCCAGCTCGGTCACAGATACGCAGTATTTT CASSVTDTQYF
TRBJ2-1 TRBD2 NA TRBV14 TGTGCCAGCAGGCCAAGACGTGCGGCCGGGGGGAATGAGCAGTTCTTC CASRPRRAAGGNEQFF
TRBJ2-7 NA once TRBV10-2 TGCGCCAGCAGTCGGAGGAGTGGCGAGCAGTACTTC CASSRRSGEQYF
TRBJ2-1 TRBD2 NA TRBV28 TGTGCCAGCAGTTTTAGGGGACTAGAGTTCTTC CASSFRGLEFF
TRBJ2-7 TRBD1 many TRBV7-9 TGTGCCAGCAGCTTAGGGCCGGGACAGGCCTACGAGCAGTACTTC CASSLGPGQAYEQYF
TRBJ2-4 NA NA TRBV2 TGTGCCAGCAGGGCGGGACGGGATAACATTCAGTACTTC CASRAGRDNIQYF
TRBJ2-5 TRBD1 few TRBV30 TGTGCCTGGAGTGTACAGGGGGGCGTAGAGACCCAGTACTTC CAWSVQGGVETQYF
TRBJ2-1 NA NA TRBV10-3 TGTGCCATCAGTGTGCAGGGGAATGAGCAGTTCTTC CAISVQGNEQFF
TRBJ2-1 TRBD2 NA TRBV7-2 TGTGCCAGCAGCTTAGCGCTGGGTAGCGGGCGCAATGAGCAGTTCTTC CASSLALGSGRNEQFF
TRBJ2-1 TRBD2 few TRBV7-3 TGTGCCAGCAGCTTAACTTCTAGCGGGAGAATGAATGAGCAGTTCTTC CASSLTSSGRMNEQFF
TRBJ2-1 TRBD2 NA TRBV20-1 TGCAGTGCTATGCGGGAGAAGGTCCAGTTCTTC CSAMREKVQFF
TRBJ1-2 NA few TRBV29-1 TGCAGCGTTGAAGAAGGGGGAGCCTTAATCTTC CSVEEGGALIF
TRBJ1-2 TRBD1 NA TRBV6-6 TGTGCCAGCAGTCGACAGGGATCAGCTAACTATGGCTACACCTTC CASSRQGSANYGYTF
TRBJ1-1 NA few TRBV6-5 TGTGCCAGCAGTTACGGGAGGAGGGCTTTCTTT CASSYGRRAFF
TRBJ2-7 TRBD2 NA TRBV29-1 TGCAGCGCTATAGGGGAACTAGCGGCTACCCTACAAACCTACGAGCAGTACTTC CSAIGELAATLQTYEQYF
TRBJ2-1 NA NA TRBV5-6 TGTGCCAGCAGCGTCCGGGACTCTAGAGGAAATGAGCAGTTCTTC CASSVRDSRGNEQFF
TRBJ2-3 NA few TRBV6-1 TGTGCCAGCTTCCAGGGCAGGTTCACAGATACGCAGTATTTT CASFQGRFTDTQYF
TRBJ2-1 TRBD2 few TRBV19 TGTGCCAGTAGCAAACTAGCGGTATCCTACAATGAGCAGTTCTTC CASSKLAVSYNEQFF
TRBJ2-7 TRBD2 once TRBV7-2 TGTGCCAGCAGCTTCGCTCCCGGGACTAGCAACGAGCAGTACTTC CASSFAPGTSNEQYF
TRBJ1-4 NA few TRBV2 TGTGCCAGCATTACGGATGAAAAACTGTTTTTT CASITDEKLFF
TRBJ1-1 NA few TRBV29-1 TGCAGCGTTTCCGCCACCAGGGCTTTCTTT CSVSATRAFF
TRBJ2-7 TRBD2 NA TRBV5-1 TGCGCCAGCAGCCCCAGGCTAGCGGGAACCTACGAGCAGTACTTC CASSPRLAGTYEQYF
TRBJ1-1 TRBD1 NA TRBV5-6 TGTGCCAGCAGCTGGGGACAGGGAGGATACACTGAAGCTTTCTTT CASSWGQGGYTEAFF
TRBJ2-5 TRBD1 NA TRBV30 TGTGCCTGGGGACAGGGGGCTCAGGAGACCCAGTACTTC CAWGQGAQETQYF
TRBJ2-7 NA NA TRBV5-6 TGTGCCAGCAGCCGGGTGGGAGATCTGATCCTATATTCATCCTACGAGCAGTACTTC CASSRVGDLILYSSYEQYF
TRBJ2-7 TRBD2 few TRBV4-3 TGCGCCAGCAGCCAAGATCCTACTAGCGGGAGGTTCGACGAGCAGTACTTC CASSQDPTSGRFDEQYF
TRBJ2-5 NA few TRBV29-1 TGCAGCGTGAGGAGAGTACCCCAGGAGACCCAGTACTTC CSVRRVPQETQYF
TRBJ2-7 TRBD1 many TRBV5-6 TGTGCCAGCACCCGGGGACAGGGCCGCTACGAGCAGTACTTC CASTRGQGRYEQYF
TRBJ1-5 NA few TRBV9 TGTGCCAGCAGCGTAGCAGCAGGGAATCAGCCCCAGCATTTT CASSVAAGNQPQHF
TRBJ1-1 NA few TRBV5-1 TGCGCCAGCAGCTTGCAGGTCTCGAACACTGAAGCTTTCTTT CASSLQVSNTEAFF